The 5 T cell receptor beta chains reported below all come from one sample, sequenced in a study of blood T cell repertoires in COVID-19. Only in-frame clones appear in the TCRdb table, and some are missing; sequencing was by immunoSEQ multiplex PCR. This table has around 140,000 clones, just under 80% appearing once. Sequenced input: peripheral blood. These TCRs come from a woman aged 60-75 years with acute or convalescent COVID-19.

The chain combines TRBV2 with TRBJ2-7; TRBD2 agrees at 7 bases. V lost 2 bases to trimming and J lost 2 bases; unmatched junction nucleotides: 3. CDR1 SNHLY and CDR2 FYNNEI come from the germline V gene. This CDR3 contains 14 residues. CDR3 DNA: TGTGCCAGCAGTGAACACCGGGGGGCCTACGAGCAGTACTTC. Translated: CASSEHRGAYEQYF.

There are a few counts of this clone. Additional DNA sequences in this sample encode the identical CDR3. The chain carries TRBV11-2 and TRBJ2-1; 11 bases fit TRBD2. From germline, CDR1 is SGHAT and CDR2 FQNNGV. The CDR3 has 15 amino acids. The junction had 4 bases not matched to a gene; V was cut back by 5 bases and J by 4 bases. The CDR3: CASSPLAGGYNEQFF. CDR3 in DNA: TGTGCCAGCAGCCCGCTAGCGGGGGGTTACAATGAGCAGTTCTTC.

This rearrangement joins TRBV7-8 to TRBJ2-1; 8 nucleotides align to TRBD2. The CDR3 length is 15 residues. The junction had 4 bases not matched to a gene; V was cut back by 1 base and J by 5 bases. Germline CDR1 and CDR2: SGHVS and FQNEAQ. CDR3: CASSLVLAGNNEQFF. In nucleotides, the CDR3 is TGTGCCAGCAGCTTAGTCTTAGCGGGGAACAATGAGCAGTTCTTC.

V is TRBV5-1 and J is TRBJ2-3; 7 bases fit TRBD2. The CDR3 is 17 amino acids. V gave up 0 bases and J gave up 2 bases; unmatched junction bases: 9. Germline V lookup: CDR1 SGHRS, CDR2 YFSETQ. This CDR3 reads CASSLAGRLAATDTQYF. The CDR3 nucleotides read TGCGCCAGCAGCTTGGCCGGGAGGCTAGCGGCCACAGATACGCAGTATTTT.

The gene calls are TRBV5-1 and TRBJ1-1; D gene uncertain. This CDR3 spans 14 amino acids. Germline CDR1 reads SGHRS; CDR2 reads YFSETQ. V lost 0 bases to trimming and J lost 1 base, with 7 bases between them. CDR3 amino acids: CASSLALRNTEAFF. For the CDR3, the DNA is TGCGCCAGCAGCTTGGCCCTGAGGAACACTGAAGCTTTCTTT.